This T cell receptor (beta chain) emerged from a study of T cells in Graves' hyperthyroidism and ophthalmopathy. Template material for amplifying TCR beta CDR3 regions consisted of RNA transcripts. Researchers ran a first-round RT-PCR on the TCR CDR3 using the HTBI primer set. One entry per CDR3 protein results from TCRdb running MiXCR on the multiplex PCR reads. The top ten hold more than 60% of the sample, which has some 350,000 distinct CDR3 sequences, 20% to 30% seen once. The length of the CDR3 is 13 residues. V lost 7 bases to trimming and J lost 4 bases; unmatched junction nucleotides: 7. Germline V gives CDR1 DFQATT, CDR2 SNEGSKA (reference sequence).

This sequence was found in a man aged 45-60 years with Graves' hyperthyroidism. This sequence joins TRBV20-1 and TRBJ2-4, with 7 bases matching TRBD1. Input material: blood. The CDR3 DNA reads TGCAGTGTTCACGGACAGGCTAAAAACATTCAGTACTTC. This sequence encodes CSVHGQAKNIQYF.